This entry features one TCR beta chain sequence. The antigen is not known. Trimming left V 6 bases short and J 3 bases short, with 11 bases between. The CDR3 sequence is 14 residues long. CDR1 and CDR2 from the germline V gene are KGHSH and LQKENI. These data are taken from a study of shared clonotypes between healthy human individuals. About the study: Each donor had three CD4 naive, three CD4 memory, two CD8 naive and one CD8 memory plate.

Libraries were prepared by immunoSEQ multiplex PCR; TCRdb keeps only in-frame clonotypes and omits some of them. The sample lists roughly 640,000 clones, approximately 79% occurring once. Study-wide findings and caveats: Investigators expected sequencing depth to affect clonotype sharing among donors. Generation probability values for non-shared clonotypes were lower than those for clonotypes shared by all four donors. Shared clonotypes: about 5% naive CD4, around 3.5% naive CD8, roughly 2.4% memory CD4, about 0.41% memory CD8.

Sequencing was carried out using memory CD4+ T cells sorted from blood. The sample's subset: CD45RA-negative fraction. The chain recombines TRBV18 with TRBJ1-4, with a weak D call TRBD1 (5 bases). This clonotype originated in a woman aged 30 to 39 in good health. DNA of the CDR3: TGTGCCAGCTCCGCGACGGGACCTAATGAAAAACTGTTTTTT. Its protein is CASSATGPNEKLFF.